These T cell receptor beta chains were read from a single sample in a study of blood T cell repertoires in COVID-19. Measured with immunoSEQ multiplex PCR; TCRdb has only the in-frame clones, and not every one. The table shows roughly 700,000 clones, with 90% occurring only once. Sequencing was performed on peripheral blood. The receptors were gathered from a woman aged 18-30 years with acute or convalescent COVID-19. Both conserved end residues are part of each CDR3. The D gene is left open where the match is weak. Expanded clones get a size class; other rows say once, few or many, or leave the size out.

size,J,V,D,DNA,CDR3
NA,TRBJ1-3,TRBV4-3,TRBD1,TGCGCCAGCGCCAAGGGGGCCGCCTCTGGAAACACCATATATTTT,CASAKGAASGNTIYF
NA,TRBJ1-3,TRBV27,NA,TGTGCCAGCAGTCTCCCGGGAAACACCATATATTTT,CASSLPGNTIYF
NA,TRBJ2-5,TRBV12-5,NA,TGTGCTAGTGGTTTGGTATCTTCGTCGGAAGAGACCCAGTACTTC,CASGLVSSSEETQYF
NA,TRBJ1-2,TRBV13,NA,TGTGCCAGCTCCGATGGGGGCGGGGGTAGTGGCTATGGCTACACCTTC,CASSDGGGGSGYGYTF
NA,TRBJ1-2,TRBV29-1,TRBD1,TGCAGCGTTGGACAGGGGGCGGGCTATGGCTACACCTTC,CSVGQGAGYGYTF
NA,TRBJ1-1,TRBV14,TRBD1,TGTGCCAGCAGCCAATACAGGGGGGGGTCAGGCGCTTTCTTT,CASSQYRGGSGAFF
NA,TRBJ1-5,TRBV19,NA,TGTGCCAGTAGCCAGGCCCGGGGATTGAGGGATCAGCCCCAGCATTTT,CASSQARGLRDQPQHF
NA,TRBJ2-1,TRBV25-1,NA,TGTGCCAGCAGTGGATACTTGATGGCGTTCTTC,CASSGYLMAFF
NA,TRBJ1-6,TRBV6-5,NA,TGTGCCAGCAGTCCCGGGTCGGGGGATAATTCACCCCTCCACTTT,CASSPGSGDNSPLHF
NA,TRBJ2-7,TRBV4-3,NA,TGCGCCAGCAGCCAAGTGCAGGGGTCCTCCTACGAGCAGTACTTC,CASSQVQGSSYEQYF
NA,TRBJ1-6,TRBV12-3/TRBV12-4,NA,TGTGCCAGCAGTTTAGCGACACTGACACCCCTCCACTTT,CASSLATLTPLHF
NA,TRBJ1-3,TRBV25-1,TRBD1,TGTGCCAGCAGTGATATCGGACAGGGGGCTGGAAACACCATATATTTT,CASSDIGQGAGNTIYF
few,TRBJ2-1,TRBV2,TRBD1,TGTGCCAGCAGTGAGGACAGGGGGTACTACAATGAGCAGTTCTTC,CASSEDRGYYNEQFF
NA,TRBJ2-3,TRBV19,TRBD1,TGTGCCAGTAGATCAACGGGACAGGTTCCAGATACGCAGTATTTT,CASRSTGQVPDTQYF
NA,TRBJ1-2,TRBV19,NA,TGTGCCAGTAGTATGGTCGCCTTTACCACCCTCGGCACCTTC,CASSMVAFTTLGTF
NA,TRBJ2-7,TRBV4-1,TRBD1,TGCGCCAGCAGCCAAGTGGGACAGGGGGTGGGGGAGCAGTACTTC,CASSQVGQGVGEQYF
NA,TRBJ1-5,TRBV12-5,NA,TGTGCTAGTGGTTTGGTACCTAGGATTTTGGTAGGTTATCAGCCCCAGCATTTT,CASGLVPRILVGYQPQHF
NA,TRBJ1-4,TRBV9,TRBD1,TGTGCCAGCAGCGTTGGACAGGGGGCCGGAGAAAAACTGTTTTTT,CASSVGQGAGEKLFF
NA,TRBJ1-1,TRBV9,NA,TGTGCCAGCAGCCCCCCTTCGACCGGACAGATCCAGGGGGCTTTCTTT,CASSPPSTGQIQGAFF
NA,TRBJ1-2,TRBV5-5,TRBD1,TGTGCCAGCAGCGTGGACAGGGGGTATGGCTACACCTTC,CASSVDRGYGYTF
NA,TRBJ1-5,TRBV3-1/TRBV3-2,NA,TGTGCCAGCAGCCTGGGGGCTGTAAGCAATCAGCCCCAGCATTTT,CASSLGAVSNQPQHF
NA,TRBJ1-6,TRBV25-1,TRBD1,TGTGCCAGCAGTGAGACAGGGGGGTATTCACCCCTCCACTTT,CASSETGGYSPLHF
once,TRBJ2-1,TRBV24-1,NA,TGTGCCACCAGTGATTTGCCAGGGGCGCTGATCTTC,CATSDLPGALIF
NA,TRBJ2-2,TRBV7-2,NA,TGTGCCAGCACCCAGGGGAACACCGGGGAGCTGTTTTTT,CASTQGNTGELFF
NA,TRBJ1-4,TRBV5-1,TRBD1,TGCGCCAGCGGCGGGGCAGGGGGGTCTAATGAAAAACTGTTTTTT,CASGGAGGSNEKLFF
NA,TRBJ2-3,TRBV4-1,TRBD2,TGCGCCAGCAGCCAAGAGACGCTAGCGGGAGATACGCAGTATTTT,CASSQETLAGDTQYF
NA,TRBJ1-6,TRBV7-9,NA,TGTGCCAGCAGCGGGGACACAGGGCCTTCACCCCTCCACTTT,CASSGDTGPSPLHF
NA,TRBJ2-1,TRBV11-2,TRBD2,TGTGCCAGCAGGCCTAGCGGGGGGGCCTCCTACAATGAGCAGTTCTTC,CASRPSGGASYNEQFF
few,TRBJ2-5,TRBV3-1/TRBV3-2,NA,TGTGCCAGCAGCCCCCGGGGTGGGGAGACCCAGTACTTC,CASSPRGGETQYF
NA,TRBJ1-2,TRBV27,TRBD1,TGTGCCAGCAGTCCCGACAGGGTGGGCTATGGCTACACCTTC,CASSPDRVGYGYTF
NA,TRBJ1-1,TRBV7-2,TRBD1,TGTGCCAGCAGCCACGACAGGGACACTGAAGCTTTCTTT,CASSHDRDTEAFF
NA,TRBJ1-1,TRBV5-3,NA,TGTGCCAGAACCCATCCCGAGGCGGGGCATGACACTGAAGCTTTCTTT,CARTHPEAGHDTEAFF
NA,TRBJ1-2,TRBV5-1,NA,TGCGCCAGCAGCTTAGCCCCGACAAGCATCGGGATAGGTAGTGGCTACACCTTC,CASSLAPTSIGIGSGYTF
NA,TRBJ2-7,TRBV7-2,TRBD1,TGTGCCAGCAGCTTAGCGCGGGACAGGGTCGAGCAGTACTTC,CASSLARDRVEQYF
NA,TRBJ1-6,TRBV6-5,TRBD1,TGTGCCAGCAGTTCTACGGGACAGGTTTATTCACCCCTCCACTTT,CASSSTGQVYSPLHF
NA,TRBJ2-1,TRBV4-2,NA,TGTGCCAGCAGCCGATCCACCAGGACTATAGACAATGAGCAGTTCTTC,CASSRSTRTIDNEQFF
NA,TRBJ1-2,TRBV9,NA,TGTGCCAGCAGGGCAGGGGTAGGCTACACCTTC,CASRAGVGYTF
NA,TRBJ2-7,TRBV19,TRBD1,TGTGCCAGTAGTATGACAGGGGGCCCTTCCTACGAGCAGTACTTC,CASSMTGGPSYEQYF
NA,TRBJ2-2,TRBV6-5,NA,TGTGCCAGCACCGGGAGAGGCGACGCCGGGGAGCTGTTTTTT,CASTGRGDAGELFF
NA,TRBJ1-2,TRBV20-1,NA,TGCAGTGCTCCCAGGCCAAGCTACACCTTC,CSAPRPSYTF
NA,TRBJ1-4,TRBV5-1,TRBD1,TGCGCCAGCACCCGGGACAGGGGAAATGAAAAACTGTTTTTT,CASTRDRGNEKLFF
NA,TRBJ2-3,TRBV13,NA,TGTGCCAGCAGCTTATATGATACGCAGTATTTT,CASSLYDTQYF
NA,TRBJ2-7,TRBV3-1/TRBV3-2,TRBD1,TGTGCCAGCAGCCAAGATAGGACAGGGAGGTTCGAGCAGTACTTC,CASSQDRTGRFEQYF
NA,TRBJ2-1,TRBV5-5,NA,TGTGCCAGCAGCTCAGAGGGCAATGAGCAGTTCTTC,CASSSEGNEQFF
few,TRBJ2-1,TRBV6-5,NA,TGTGCCAGCAGTTACTCCGGGGACGGGAGCAATGAGCAGTTCTTC,CASSYSGDGSNEQFF
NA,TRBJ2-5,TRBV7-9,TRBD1,TGTGCCAGCAGCCCCAGGGGGCTGGAGACCCAGTACTTC,CASSPRGLETQYF
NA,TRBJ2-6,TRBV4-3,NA,TGCGCCAGCAGCCAAGAATCAGGGGACGGGGCCAACGTCCTGACTTTC,CASSQESGDGANVLTF
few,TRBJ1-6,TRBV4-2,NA,TGTGCCAGCAGCCTACCAAACAGGGTCAATAATTCACCCCTCCACTTT,CASSLPNRVNNSPLHF
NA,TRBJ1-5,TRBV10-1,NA,TGCGCCAGCAGTCCCGGCGAGGGCAATCAGCCCCAGCATTTT,CASSPGEGNQPQHF
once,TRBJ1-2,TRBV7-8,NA,TGTGCCAGCAGCCCCCAGGGGATTGATGGCTACACCTTC,CASSPQGIDGYTF